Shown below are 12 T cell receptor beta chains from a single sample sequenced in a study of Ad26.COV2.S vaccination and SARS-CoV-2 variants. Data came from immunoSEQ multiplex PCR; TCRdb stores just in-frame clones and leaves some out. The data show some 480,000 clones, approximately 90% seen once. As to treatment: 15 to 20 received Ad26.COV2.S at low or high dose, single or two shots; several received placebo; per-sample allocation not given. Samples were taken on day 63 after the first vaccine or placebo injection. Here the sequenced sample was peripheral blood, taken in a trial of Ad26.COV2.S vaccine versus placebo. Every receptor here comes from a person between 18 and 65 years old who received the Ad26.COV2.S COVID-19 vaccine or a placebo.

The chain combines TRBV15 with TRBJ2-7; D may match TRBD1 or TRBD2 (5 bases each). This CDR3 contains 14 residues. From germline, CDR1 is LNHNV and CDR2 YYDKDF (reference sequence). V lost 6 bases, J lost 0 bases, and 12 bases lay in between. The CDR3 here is CATSSPGSSYEQYF. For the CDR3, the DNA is TGTGCCACCAGTTCTCCAGGGAGCTCCTACGAGCAGTACTTC.

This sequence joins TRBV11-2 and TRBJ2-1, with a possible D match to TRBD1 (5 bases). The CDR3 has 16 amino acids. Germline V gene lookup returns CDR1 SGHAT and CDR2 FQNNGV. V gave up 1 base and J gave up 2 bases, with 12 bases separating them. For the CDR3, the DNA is TGTGCCAGCAGCTTAGTGGGCAGGGTTACCTACAATGAGCAGTTCTTC. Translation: CASSLVGRVTYNEQFF.

Here the CDR3 DNA reads TGTGCCAGTAGTATAGTAGGGACGGCAGGGGCATTCGAGCAGTTCTTC. Its protein product is CASSIVGTAGAFEQFF. The rearrangement links TRBV19 to TRBJ2-1; perhaps TRBD1 as D (6 bases). Trimming took off 1 base at V and 10 bases at J, with 20 bases between the two ends. This CDR3 comprises 16 residues. In germline, CDR1 is LNHDA, CDR2 SQIVND (reference sequence).

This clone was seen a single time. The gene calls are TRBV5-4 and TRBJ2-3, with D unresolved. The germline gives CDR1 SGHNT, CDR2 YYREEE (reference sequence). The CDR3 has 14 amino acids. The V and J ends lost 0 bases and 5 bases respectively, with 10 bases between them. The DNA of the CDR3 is TGTGCCAGCAGCTTGGAGCCCAAAAGAGATACGCAGTATTTT. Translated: CASSLEPKRDTQYF.

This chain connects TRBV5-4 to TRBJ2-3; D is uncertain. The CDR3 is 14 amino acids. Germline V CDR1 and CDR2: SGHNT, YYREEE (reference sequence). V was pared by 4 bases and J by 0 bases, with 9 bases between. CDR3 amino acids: CASSPLGSTDTQYF. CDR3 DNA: TGTGCCAGCAGCCCCCTCGGAAGCACAGATACGCAGTATTTT.

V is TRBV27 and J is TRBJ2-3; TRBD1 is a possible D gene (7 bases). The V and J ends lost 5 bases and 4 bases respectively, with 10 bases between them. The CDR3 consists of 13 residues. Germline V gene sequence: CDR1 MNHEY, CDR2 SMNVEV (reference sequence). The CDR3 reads CASSAGTADTQYF. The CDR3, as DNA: TGTGCCAGCAGTGCGGGGACAGCAGATACGCAGTATTTT.

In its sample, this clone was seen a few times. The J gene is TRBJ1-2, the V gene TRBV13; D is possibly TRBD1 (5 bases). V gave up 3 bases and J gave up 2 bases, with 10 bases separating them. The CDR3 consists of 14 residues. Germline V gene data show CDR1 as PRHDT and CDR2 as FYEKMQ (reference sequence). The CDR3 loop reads CASSLGPENYGYTF. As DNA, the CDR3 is TGTGCCAGCAGCTTGGGACCGGAAAACTATGGCTACACCTTC.

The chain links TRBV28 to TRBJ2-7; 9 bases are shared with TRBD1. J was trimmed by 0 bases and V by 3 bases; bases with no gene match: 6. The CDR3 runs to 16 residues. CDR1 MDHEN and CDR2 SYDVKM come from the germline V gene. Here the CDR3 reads CASSLDRGILSYEQYF. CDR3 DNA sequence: TGTGCCAGCAGTTTGGACAGGGGCATTCTCTCCTACGAGCAGTACTTC. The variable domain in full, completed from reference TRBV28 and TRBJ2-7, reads DVKVTQSSRYLVKRTGEKVFLECVQDMDHENMFWYRQDPGLGLRLIYFSYDVKMKEKGDIPEGYSVSREKKERFSLILESASTNQTSMYLCASSLDRGILSYEQYFGPGTRLTVT.

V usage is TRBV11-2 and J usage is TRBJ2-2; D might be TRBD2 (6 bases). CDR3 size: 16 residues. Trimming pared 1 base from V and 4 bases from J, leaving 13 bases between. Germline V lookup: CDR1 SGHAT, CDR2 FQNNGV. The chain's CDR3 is CASSLGLGGVTGELFF. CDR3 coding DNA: TGTGCCAGCAGCTTAGGGCTGGGAGGAGTCACCGGGGAGCTGTTTTTT. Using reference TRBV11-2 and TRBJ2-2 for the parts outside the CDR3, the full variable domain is EAGVAQSPRYKIIEKRQSVAFWCNPISGHATLYWYQQILGQGPKLLIQFQNNGVVDDSQLPKDRFSAERLKGVDSTLKIQPAKLEDSAVYLCASSLGLGGVTGELFFGEGSRLTVL.

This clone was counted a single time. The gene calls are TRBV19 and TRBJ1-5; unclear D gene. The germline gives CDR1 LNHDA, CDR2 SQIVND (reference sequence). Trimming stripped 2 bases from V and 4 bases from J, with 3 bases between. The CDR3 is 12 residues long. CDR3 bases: TGTGCCAGTAGTATACTAAATCAGCCCCAGCATTTT. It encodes CASSILNQPQHF.

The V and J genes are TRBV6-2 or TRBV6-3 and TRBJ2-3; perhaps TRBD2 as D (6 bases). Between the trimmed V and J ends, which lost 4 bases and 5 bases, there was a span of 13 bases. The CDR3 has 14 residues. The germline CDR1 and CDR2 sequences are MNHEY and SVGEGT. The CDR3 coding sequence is TGTGCCAGCAGTTTGGGGGGTGGAGGAGATACGCAGTATTTT. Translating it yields CASSLGGGGDTQYF.

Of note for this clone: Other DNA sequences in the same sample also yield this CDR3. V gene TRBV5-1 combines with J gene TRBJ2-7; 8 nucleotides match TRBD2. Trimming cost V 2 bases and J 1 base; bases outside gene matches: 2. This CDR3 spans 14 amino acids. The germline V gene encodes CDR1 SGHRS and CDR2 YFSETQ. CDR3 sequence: CASSLSGSSYEQYF. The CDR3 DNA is TGCGCCAGCAGCTTAAGCGGGAGTTCCTACGAGCAGTACTTC.